The 17 T cell receptor beta chains presented below share a single source sample, sequenced in a study of cytomegalovirus exposure and HLA in healthy donors. Use of 60 Vbeta and 13 Jbeta primers characterized the PCR. Repertoires were generated with immunoSEQ multiplex PCR, while TCRdb's copy carries only in-frame clones and drops some. Among roughly 100,000 clones, about 74% were seen once, and the ten largest hold roughly 16%. Sequencing input: PBMCs. These receptors were collected from a woman between 45 and 60 years old in good health and CMV-seropositive.

The rearrangement uses TRBV5-1 and TRBJ2-1; the match to TRBD2 covers 12 bases. The CDR3 sequence is 20 residues long. J was trimmed by 3 bases and V by 4 bases; bases with no gene match: 17. In germline, CDR1 is SGHRS, CDR2 YFSETQ. CDR3 coding DNA: TGCGCCAGCAGCCTTTCTCTAGCGGGAGGGCCTAGATGGGTCTACAATGAGCAGTTCTTC. Amino acid sequence: CASSLSLAGGPRWVYNEQFF. The variable domain in full, completed from reference TRBV5-1 and TRBJ2-1, reads KAGVTQTPRYLIKTRGQQVTLSCSPISGHRSVSWYQQTPGQGLQFLFEYFSETQRNKGNFPGRFSGRQFSNSRSEMNVSTLELGDSALYLCASSLSLAGGPRWVYNEQFFGPGTRLTVL.

The chain links TRBV4-3 to TRBJ2-7, with TRBD2 matching over 9 bases. With V trimmed by 0 bases and J by 2 bases, 5 bases remained unmatched. The germline CDR1 and CDR2 sequences are LGHNA and YSLEER. This CDR3 has 16 residues. Here the CDR3 DNA reads TGCGCCAGCAGCCAAGATCGCGCGGGAGGGCCCTACGAGCAGTACTTC. This encodes CASSQDRAGGPYEQYF.

The rearrangement links TRBV7-2 to TRBJ2-7, with a weak D call TRBD1 (7 bases). V was pared by 4 bases and J by 2 bases, with 12 bases between. The CDR3 totals 14 residues. CDR1 and CDR2 (germline): SGHTA, FQGNSA. CDR3 coding DNA: TGTGCCAGCAGCTCCCAGGGGGGACCCTACGAGCAGTACTTC. Translated, it gives CASSSQGGPYEQYF.

J is TRBJ2-6 and V is TRBV29-1; D ambiguous. The CDR3 loop spans 14 amino acids. Germline V gives CDR1 SQVTM, CDR2 ANQGSEA. V was pared by 5 bases and J by 1 base, with 9 bases between. The CDR3 here is CSVTPGSGANVLTF. The DNA for the CDR3 is TGCAGCGTTACACCAGGATCTGGGGCCAACGTCCTGACTTTC.

The CDR3 DNA follows: TGTGCCAGTAGTCGTGTGGAGTATAATGAAAAACTGTTTTTT. Protein: CASSRVEYNEKLFF. The chain has TRBV19 and TRBJ1-4; no definite D call. The CDR3 length is 14 residues. V shed 5 bases and J shed 4 bases, with 11 bases lying between them. The germline gives CDR1 LNHDA, CDR2 SQIVND (reference sequence).

This clone was counted a few times. V is TRBV5-5 and J is TRBJ1-1; D is unresolved. V was clipped by 0 bases and J by 1 base, with 10 bases between them. Looked up from germline, CDR1 is SGHKS and CDR2 is YYEKEE (reference sequence). The CDR3 contains 15 residues. The CDR3 DNA follows: TGTGCCAGCAGCTTGGACGGCAGGAAGAACACTGAAGCTTTCTTT. This sequence encodes CASSLDGRKNTEAFF. Full variable domain (missing parts from reference TRBV5-5 and TRBJ1-1): DAGVTQSPTHLIKTRGQQVTLRCSPISGHKSVSWYQQVLGQGPQFIFQYYEKEERGRGNFPDRFSARQFPNYSSELNVNALLLGDSALYLCASSLDGRKNTEAFFGQGTRLTVV.

J is TRBJ2-1 and V is TRBV11-2, with a tentative D call TRBD2 (5 bases). CDR1 is SGHAT and CDR2 is FQNNGV in the germline V gene. This CDR3 spans 14 amino acids. The germline V and J ends were trimmed by 5 bases and 8 bases, with 16 bases remaining between them. The CDR3, as DNA: TGTGCCAGCAGCCCGACTGGGAGTAGACATGAGCAGTTCTTC. Translation: CASSPTGSRHEQFF.

The chain employs TRBV7-9 and TRBJ2-1; 8 nucleotides line up with TRBD2. Germline-derived CDR1 and CDR2 are SEHNR and FQNEAQ (reference sequence). The CDR3 is made up of 15 amino acids. V lost 3 bases and J lost 0; bases outside the gene matches: 1. The CDR3 loop reads CASSLSGSSYNEQFF. CDR3 in DNA: TGTGCCAGCAGCTTGAGCGGGAGCTCCTACAATGAGCAGTTCTTC.

This sequence joins TRBV19 and TRBJ1-5; D may be TRBD1 (5 bases). The CDR3 consists of 13 residues. CDR1 and CDR2 (germline): LNHDA, SQIVND (reference sequence). The V end lost 4 bases, the J end lost 5 bases, and 9 bases lay between the germline ends. DNA for the CDR3: TGTGCCAGTAGTAGACAGAGGCATCAGCCCCAGCATTTT. As protein: CASSRQRHQPQHF. Complete variable domain (other parts from reference TRBV19 and TRBJ1-5): DGGITQSPKYLFRKEGQNVTLSCEQNLNHDAMYWYRQDPGQGLRLIYYSQIVNDFQKGDIAEGYSVSREKKESFPLTVTSAQKNPTAFYLCASSRQRHQPQHFGDGTRLSIL.

The chain employs TRBV7-2 and TRBJ2-3; D gene unclear. V was trimmed by 3 bases and J by 1 base, leaving 5 bases between them. The germline V gene has CDR1 SGHTA and CDR2 FQGNSA. The CDR3 has 13 residues. CDR3 protein: CASSFGGTDTQYF. The DNA for the CDR3 is TGTGCCAGCAGCTTTGGAGGCACAGATACGCAGTATTTT.

This rearrangement joins TRBV28 to TRBJ2-2; TRBD2 matches 10 bases. From germline, CDR1 is MDHEN and CDR2 SYDVKM. The J segment lost 0 bases and the V segment lost 6 bases, leaving 10 bases of the junction unmatched. This CDR3 contains 18 residues. In DNA form, the CDR3 reads TGTGCCAGCAGACCCTCTAGCGGGAGATTTGCGAACACCGGGGAGCTGTTTTTT. Its translation: CASRPSSGRFANTGELFF.

The V call is TRBV5-6, the J call TRBJ1-5; TRBD1 might be the D (5 bases). With 4 bases removed from V and 7 bases from J, the gap between germline ends came to 12 bases. The CDR3 totals 13 residues. CDR1 is SGHDT and CDR2 is YYEEEE in the germline V gene. CDR3 loop: CASSRRDWQPQHF. As DNA, the CDR3 is TGTGCCAGCAGCCGGAGGGACTGGCAGCCCCAGCATTTT.

The CDR3 DNA reads as TGTGCCAGCAGCGTAGATGGGGGCGATGAGCAGTTCTTC. It yields the protein CASSVDGGDEQFF. V and J are TRBV9 and TRBJ2-1; a possible D gene is TRBD1 (6 bases). Germline V gene data show CDR1 as SGDLS and CDR2 as YYNGEE. Trimming removed 0 bases at V and 8 bases at J, with 9 bases between. The CDR3 contains 13 residues.

V usage is TRBV7-3 and J usage is TRBJ1-1; no definite D call. Trimming removed 8 bases at V and 1 base at J, with 14 bases between. The CDR3 totals 14 residues. Looked up from germline, CDR1 is SGHTA and CDR2 is FQGTGA. CDR3: CASSTAGGNTEAFF. Here the CDR3 DNA reads TGTGCCAGCTCAACAGCGGGAGGGAACACTGAAGCTTTCTTT.

The chain links TRBV23-1 to TRBJ1-1; D is perhaps TRBD1 (5 bases). TRBV23-1 belongs to the ORF category, with a function that is uncertain. The CDR3 sequence is 15 residues long. The V end lost 2 bases, the J end lost 1 base, and 11 bases lay between the germline ends. CDR3 nucleotides: TGCGCCAGCAGTCAACTTAGACAGACGAACACTGAAGCTTTCTTT. Translating gives CASSQLRQTNTEAFF.

This chain connects TRBV7-9 to TRBJ2-7; maybe TRBD2 (6 bases). Germline CDR1 SEHNR, CDR2 FQNEAQ (reference sequence). Deletions cut 2 bases from V and 6 bases from J, with 23 bases between. This CDR3 is 17 amino acids long. CDR3 in DNA: TGTGCCAGCAGCTTAAGGTCGGGGGACCTGGGCAACTCCGAGCAGTACTTC. It codes for CASSLRSGDLGNSEQYF.

The J gene is TRBJ1-1, the V gene TRBV6-1; D is uncertain. Trimming removed 8 bases at V and 5 bases at J, with 15 bases between. The CDR3 loop spans 13 amino acids. In germline, CDR1 is MNHNS, CDR2 SASEGT. In DNA form, the CDR3 reads TGTGCCAGCTGCCACGGGATTGTTACTGAAGCTTTCTTT. Translating it yields CASCHGIVTEAFF.